What follows are 23 T cell receptor beta chains derived from one specimen sequenced in a study of patients and donors after allogeneic stem cell transplantation. Using its own MiXCR run on the RT-PCR reads, TCRdb lists one record per CDR3 protein. Found here are hundreds of thousands of distinct CDR3 sequences, 12% to 15% of them singletons; the top ten hold 11%. Specimen: blood, either unsorted or a sorted T cell fraction (not recorded which). Receptor source: a human donor who was either an allogeneic HSCT recipient or a stem cell or donor lymphocyte infusion donor (not recorded which). It is not recorded whose cells these are; they may come from a transplant donor.

This clonotype has ten or more counts. The rearrangement links TRBV5-6 to TRBJ2-7; tentatively, D is TRBD2 (7 bases). V lost 7 bases and J lost 4, with 21 bases in between. Germline CDR1 SGHDT, CDR2 YYEEEE. The CDR3 runs to 15 residues. This CDR3 is CASVPYRGARYEQYF. CDR3 DNA sequence: TGTGCCAGCGTCCCGTACCGGGGGGCGCGTTACGAGCAGTACTTC.

This clonotype was counted between two and nine times. The chain couples TRBV12-5 to TRBJ2-1, with D possibly being TRBD1 (5 bases). Trimming removed 6 bases at V and 11 bases at J, with 11 bases between. Germline lookup yields CDR1 LGHNT and CDR2 FRNRAP. The CDR3 sequence is 11 residues long. CDR3 in amino acids: CASGDTLKQFF. The CDR3 bases are TGTGCTAGTGGGGACACACTAAAGCAGTTCTTC.

By sample share, this clonotype is medium-sized (0.01 to 0.1%). This chain links TRBV12-3 or TRBV12-4 with TRBJ2-2; D is perhaps TRBD1 (5 bases). The CDR3 runs to 17 residues. Trimming pared 2 bases from V and 1 base from J, leaving 14 bases between. The CDR3 reads CASSLLGQRRNTGELFF. CDR3 DNA: TGTGCCAGCAGTTTATTGGGGCAGCGACGGAACACCGGGGAGCTGTTTTTT.

On this clonotype: A much more abundant neighbour one base away suggests this may be a read error. The rearrangement links TRBV6-5 to TRBJ1-2; 7 bases match TRBD1. The CDR3 is made up of 12 amino acids. Germline V gene data show CDR1 as MNHEY and CDR2 as SVGAGI. V lost 5 bases and J lost 7; bases outside the gene matches: 4. CDR3 region: CASSRQGGGYTF. As DNA, the CDR3 is TGTGCCAGCAGTCGACAGGGAGGTGGCTACACCTTC.

This clonotype occurred many times. The V gene is TRBV3-1, the J gene TRBJ1-2, with a possible D match to TRBD1 (5 bases). Germline CDR1 is LGHDT and CDR2 is YNNKEL (reference sequence). The CDR3 sequence is 15 residues long. Trimming pared 0 bases from V and 7 bases from J, leaving 15 bases between. The chain's CDR3 is CASSQDWKGVGGYTF. The CDR3 nucleotides are TGTGCCAGCAGCCAAGATTGGAAAGGGGTCGGTGGCTACACCTTC.

The sample holds many counts of this clonotype. The chain employs TRBV5-1 and TRBJ2-2, with 7 positions matching TRBD1. V lost 2 bases to trimming and J lost 3 bases; unmatched junction nucleotides: 4. This CDR3 region has 15 residues. Germline CDR1 SGHRS, CDR2 YFSETQ. This CDR3 reads CASSLRQGDTGELFF. In nucleotides, the CDR3 is TGCGCCAGCAGCTTAAGGCAGGGGGACACCGGGGAGCTGTTTTTT.

This clonotype was recorded at least ten times. This sequence joins TRBV12-3 or TRBV12-4 and TRBJ1-2, with 8 bases lining up with TRBD1. After removal of 3 bases from V and 6 bases from J, the junction contained 9 bases not matched to a gene. The length of the CDR3 is 15 residues. For the CDR3, the DNA is TGTGCCAGCAGTTTTTCAGACAGGGGATCAAATGGCTACACCTTC. This encodes CASSFSDRGSNGYTF.

The chain couples TRBV7-2 to TRBJ2-3, with D unclear. CDR3 length equals 14 residues. The germline V gene encodes CDR1 SGHTA and CDR2 FQGNSA. V lost 2 bases and J 4 bases, leaving 10 bases between the germline ends. CDR3 bases: TGTGCCAGCAGCTTAAGTCCTAGGCCAGATACGCAGTATTTT. The encoded protein is CASSLSPRPDTQYF.

This clonotype occurred a few times. The chain carries TRBV4-1 and TRBJ1-5; 8 nucleotides agree with TRBD1. Per the germline V gene, CDR1 is MGHRA and CDR2 is YSYEKL. The CDR3 length is 16 residues. V lost 0 bases to trimming and J lost 6 bases; unmatched junction nucleotides: 7. DNA for the CDR3: TGCGCCAGCAGCCAAGATTTACAGGGGGGGGGTCAGCCCCAGCATTTT. Protein sequence: CASSQDLQGGGQPQHF.

V and J are TRBV5-1 and TRBJ2-5; 8 bases line up with TRBD2. Trimming cost V 4 bases and J 1 base; bases outside gene matches: 12. The germline V gene encodes CDR1 SGHRS and CDR2 YFSETQ. The CDR3 has 17 amino acids. The CDR3: CASSPRGGGTIQETQYF. The DNA of the CDR3 is TGCGCCAGCAGCCCCCGCGGCGGGGGGACGATCCAAGAGACCCAGTACTTC. The full variable domain, its missing parts supplied by reference TRBV5-1 and TRBJ2-5, is KAGVTQTPRYLIKTRGQQVTLSCSPISGHRSVSWYQQTPGQGLQFLFEYFSETQRNKGNFPGRFSGRQFSNSRSEMNVSTLELGDSALYLCASSPRGGGTIQETQYFGPGTRLLVL.

This clonotype has ten or more counts. The chain has TRBV4-1 and TRBJ2-2; tentatively, D is TRBD2 (6 bases). CDR3 length equals 18 residues. V dropped 2 bases and J dropped 0 bases, with 16 bases sitting between them. Germline loops: CDR1 MGHRA, CDR2 YSYEKL. The CDR3: CASSQNNRDFANTGELFF. CDR3 in DNA: TGCGCCAGCAGCCAAAACAACCGGGACTTCGCGAACACCGGGGAGCTGTTTTTT.

The chain carries TRBV12-3 or TRBV12-4 and TRBJ1-2; D is ambiguous. The CDR3 has 15 amino acids. Trimming removed 4 bases at V and 5 bases at J, with 17 bases between. CDR3 loop: CASSSNSGARYGYTF. DNA for the CDR3: TGTGCCAGCAGTTCTAATTCGGGAGCCAGGTATGGCTACACCTTC.

In this sample, this clonotype turned up many times. This chain uses TRBV18 with TRBJ2-3, with D hard to call. CDR1 is KGHSH and CDR2 is LQKENI in the germline V gene. V lost 4 bases and J 2 bases, leaving 10 bases between the germline ends. CDR3 length equals 14 residues. The CDR3 sequence: CASSQGSFTDTQYF. In nucleotides, the CDR3 is TGTGCCAGCTCACAAGGGTCATTCACAGATACGCAGTATTTT. The full variable domain, its missing parts supplied by reference TRBV18 and TRBJ2-3, is NAGVMQNPRHLVRRRGQEARLRCSPMKGHSHVYWYRQLPEEGLKFMVYLQKENIIDESGMPKERFSAEFPKEGPSILRIQQVVRGDSAAYFCASSQGSFTDTQYFGPGTRLTVL.

The chain links TRBV4-3 to TRBJ2-4; D is undetermined. There are 14 residues in the CDR3. V dropped 0 bases and J dropped 7 bases, with 10 bases sitting between them. From germline, CDR1 is LGHNA and CDR2 YSLEER. The chain's CDR3 is CASSQDWKRNIQYF. The DNA of the CDR3 is TGCGCCAGCAGCCAAGATTGGAAACGGAACATTCAGTACTTC.

The chain links TRBV20-1 to TRBJ2-1; perhaps TRBD2 as D (7 bases). Per the germline V gene, CDR1 is DFQATT and CDR2 is SNEGSKA (reference sequence). The CDR3 consists of 13 residues. The ends were cut back, 3 bases at V and 12 bases at J, with 18 bases in the middle. The DNA of the CDR3 is TGCAGTGCTAGTGAGGGGGGGGTCGGTGGGCAGTTCTTC. Its translation is CSASEGGVGGQFF.

The sample holds a few counts of this clonotype. The chain joins TRBV2 to TRBJ2-3, with 12 positions matching TRBD2. V shed 2 bases and J 0 bases; nucleotides not matched to a gene: 6. CDR1 is SNHLY and CDR2 is FYNNEI in the germline V gene. CDR3 size: 18 residues. CDR3 DNA sequence: TGTGCCAGCAGTGAAAGACTAGCGGGAGTTGGTAGCACAGATACGCAGTATTTT. It encodes CASSERLAGVGSTDTQYF.

J is TRBJ2-2 and V is TRBV5-4; no firm D call. V was pared by 0 bases and J by 6 bases, with 15 bases between. Per germline, CDR1 SGHNT and CDR2 YYREEE (reference sequence). The CDR3 covers 16 residues. CDR3 in amino acids: CASSLGGGGGAGELFF. The CDR3 bases are TGTGCCAGCAGCTTGGGTGGCGGTGGTGGGGCCGGGGAGCTGTTTTTT.

This clonotype was counted ten times or more. The rearrangement joins TRBV20-1 to TRBJ2-7, with D perhaps assigned TRBD1 or TRBD2 (5 bases each). CDR1 is DFQATT, CDR2 SNEGSKA, per germline (reference sequence). Trimming cost V 4 bases and J 4 bases, with 17 bases left between them. The CDR3 is 14 residues long. Here the CDR3 reads CSAKRDLNGYEQYF. CDR3 nucleotides: TGCAGTGCTAAACGGGACCTCAATGGGTACGAGCAGTACTTC.

V is TRBV20-1 and J is TRBJ2-7, with D perhaps TRBD1 (6 bases). The V and J ends lost 5 bases and 0 bases respectively, with 17 bases between them. CDR3 length: 15 amino acids. Germline lookup yields CDR1 DFQATT and CDR2 SNEGSKA (reference sequence). CDR3: CSAQNRDISSYEQYF. Here the CDR3 DNA reads TGCAGTGCTCAAAACCGGGACATAAGCTCCTACGAGCAGTACTTC.

The chain joins TRBV12-3 or TRBV12-4 to TRBJ1-6; D is perhaps TRBD1 (6 bases). The V end lost 4 bases, the J end lost 0 bases, and 13 bases lay between the germline ends. The CDR3 is made up of 17 amino acids. This CDR3 is CASSSDRAPSYNSPLHF. The CDR3 coding sequence is TGTGCCAGCAGTTCGGACAGAGCCCCCTCCTATAATTCACCCCTCCACTTT.

The V and J genes are TRBV29-1 and TRBJ1-1, with D possibly matching TRBD1 (6 bases). The CDR3 sequence is 13 residues long. V shed 5 bases and J shed 4 bases, with 14 bases lying between them. The germline gives CDR1 SQVTM, CDR2 ANQGSEA. This CDR3 is CSVSRGGGTEAFF. CDR3 in DNA: TGCAGCGTTTCCAGGGGTGGAGGCACTGAAGCTTTCTTT.

This clonotype was picked up many times. The chain links TRBV29-1 to TRBJ2-3; D is unclear. Between the trimmed V and J ends, which lost 4 bases and 4 bases, there was a span of 6 bases. CDR3 length: 11 amino acids. From germline, CDR1 is SQVTM and CDR2 ANQGSEA. CDR3 nucleotide sequence: TGCAGCGTTGCTTTCGCAGATACGCAGTATTTT. This translates into CSVAFADTQYF.

This clonotype turned up a few times. The chain uses TRBV10-3 and TRBJ2-2; the match to TRBD1 covers 10 bases. Germline V gene sequence: CDR1 ENHRY, CDR2 SYGVKD. The CDR3 runs 18 residues. V lost 6 bases and J lost 0; bases outside the gene matches: 10. The CDR3 DNA sequence: TGTGCCATCAGGGGGGACAGGGGCCGTACCACGAACACCGGGGAGCTGTTTTTT. Its protein product is CAIRGDRGRTTNTGELFF.